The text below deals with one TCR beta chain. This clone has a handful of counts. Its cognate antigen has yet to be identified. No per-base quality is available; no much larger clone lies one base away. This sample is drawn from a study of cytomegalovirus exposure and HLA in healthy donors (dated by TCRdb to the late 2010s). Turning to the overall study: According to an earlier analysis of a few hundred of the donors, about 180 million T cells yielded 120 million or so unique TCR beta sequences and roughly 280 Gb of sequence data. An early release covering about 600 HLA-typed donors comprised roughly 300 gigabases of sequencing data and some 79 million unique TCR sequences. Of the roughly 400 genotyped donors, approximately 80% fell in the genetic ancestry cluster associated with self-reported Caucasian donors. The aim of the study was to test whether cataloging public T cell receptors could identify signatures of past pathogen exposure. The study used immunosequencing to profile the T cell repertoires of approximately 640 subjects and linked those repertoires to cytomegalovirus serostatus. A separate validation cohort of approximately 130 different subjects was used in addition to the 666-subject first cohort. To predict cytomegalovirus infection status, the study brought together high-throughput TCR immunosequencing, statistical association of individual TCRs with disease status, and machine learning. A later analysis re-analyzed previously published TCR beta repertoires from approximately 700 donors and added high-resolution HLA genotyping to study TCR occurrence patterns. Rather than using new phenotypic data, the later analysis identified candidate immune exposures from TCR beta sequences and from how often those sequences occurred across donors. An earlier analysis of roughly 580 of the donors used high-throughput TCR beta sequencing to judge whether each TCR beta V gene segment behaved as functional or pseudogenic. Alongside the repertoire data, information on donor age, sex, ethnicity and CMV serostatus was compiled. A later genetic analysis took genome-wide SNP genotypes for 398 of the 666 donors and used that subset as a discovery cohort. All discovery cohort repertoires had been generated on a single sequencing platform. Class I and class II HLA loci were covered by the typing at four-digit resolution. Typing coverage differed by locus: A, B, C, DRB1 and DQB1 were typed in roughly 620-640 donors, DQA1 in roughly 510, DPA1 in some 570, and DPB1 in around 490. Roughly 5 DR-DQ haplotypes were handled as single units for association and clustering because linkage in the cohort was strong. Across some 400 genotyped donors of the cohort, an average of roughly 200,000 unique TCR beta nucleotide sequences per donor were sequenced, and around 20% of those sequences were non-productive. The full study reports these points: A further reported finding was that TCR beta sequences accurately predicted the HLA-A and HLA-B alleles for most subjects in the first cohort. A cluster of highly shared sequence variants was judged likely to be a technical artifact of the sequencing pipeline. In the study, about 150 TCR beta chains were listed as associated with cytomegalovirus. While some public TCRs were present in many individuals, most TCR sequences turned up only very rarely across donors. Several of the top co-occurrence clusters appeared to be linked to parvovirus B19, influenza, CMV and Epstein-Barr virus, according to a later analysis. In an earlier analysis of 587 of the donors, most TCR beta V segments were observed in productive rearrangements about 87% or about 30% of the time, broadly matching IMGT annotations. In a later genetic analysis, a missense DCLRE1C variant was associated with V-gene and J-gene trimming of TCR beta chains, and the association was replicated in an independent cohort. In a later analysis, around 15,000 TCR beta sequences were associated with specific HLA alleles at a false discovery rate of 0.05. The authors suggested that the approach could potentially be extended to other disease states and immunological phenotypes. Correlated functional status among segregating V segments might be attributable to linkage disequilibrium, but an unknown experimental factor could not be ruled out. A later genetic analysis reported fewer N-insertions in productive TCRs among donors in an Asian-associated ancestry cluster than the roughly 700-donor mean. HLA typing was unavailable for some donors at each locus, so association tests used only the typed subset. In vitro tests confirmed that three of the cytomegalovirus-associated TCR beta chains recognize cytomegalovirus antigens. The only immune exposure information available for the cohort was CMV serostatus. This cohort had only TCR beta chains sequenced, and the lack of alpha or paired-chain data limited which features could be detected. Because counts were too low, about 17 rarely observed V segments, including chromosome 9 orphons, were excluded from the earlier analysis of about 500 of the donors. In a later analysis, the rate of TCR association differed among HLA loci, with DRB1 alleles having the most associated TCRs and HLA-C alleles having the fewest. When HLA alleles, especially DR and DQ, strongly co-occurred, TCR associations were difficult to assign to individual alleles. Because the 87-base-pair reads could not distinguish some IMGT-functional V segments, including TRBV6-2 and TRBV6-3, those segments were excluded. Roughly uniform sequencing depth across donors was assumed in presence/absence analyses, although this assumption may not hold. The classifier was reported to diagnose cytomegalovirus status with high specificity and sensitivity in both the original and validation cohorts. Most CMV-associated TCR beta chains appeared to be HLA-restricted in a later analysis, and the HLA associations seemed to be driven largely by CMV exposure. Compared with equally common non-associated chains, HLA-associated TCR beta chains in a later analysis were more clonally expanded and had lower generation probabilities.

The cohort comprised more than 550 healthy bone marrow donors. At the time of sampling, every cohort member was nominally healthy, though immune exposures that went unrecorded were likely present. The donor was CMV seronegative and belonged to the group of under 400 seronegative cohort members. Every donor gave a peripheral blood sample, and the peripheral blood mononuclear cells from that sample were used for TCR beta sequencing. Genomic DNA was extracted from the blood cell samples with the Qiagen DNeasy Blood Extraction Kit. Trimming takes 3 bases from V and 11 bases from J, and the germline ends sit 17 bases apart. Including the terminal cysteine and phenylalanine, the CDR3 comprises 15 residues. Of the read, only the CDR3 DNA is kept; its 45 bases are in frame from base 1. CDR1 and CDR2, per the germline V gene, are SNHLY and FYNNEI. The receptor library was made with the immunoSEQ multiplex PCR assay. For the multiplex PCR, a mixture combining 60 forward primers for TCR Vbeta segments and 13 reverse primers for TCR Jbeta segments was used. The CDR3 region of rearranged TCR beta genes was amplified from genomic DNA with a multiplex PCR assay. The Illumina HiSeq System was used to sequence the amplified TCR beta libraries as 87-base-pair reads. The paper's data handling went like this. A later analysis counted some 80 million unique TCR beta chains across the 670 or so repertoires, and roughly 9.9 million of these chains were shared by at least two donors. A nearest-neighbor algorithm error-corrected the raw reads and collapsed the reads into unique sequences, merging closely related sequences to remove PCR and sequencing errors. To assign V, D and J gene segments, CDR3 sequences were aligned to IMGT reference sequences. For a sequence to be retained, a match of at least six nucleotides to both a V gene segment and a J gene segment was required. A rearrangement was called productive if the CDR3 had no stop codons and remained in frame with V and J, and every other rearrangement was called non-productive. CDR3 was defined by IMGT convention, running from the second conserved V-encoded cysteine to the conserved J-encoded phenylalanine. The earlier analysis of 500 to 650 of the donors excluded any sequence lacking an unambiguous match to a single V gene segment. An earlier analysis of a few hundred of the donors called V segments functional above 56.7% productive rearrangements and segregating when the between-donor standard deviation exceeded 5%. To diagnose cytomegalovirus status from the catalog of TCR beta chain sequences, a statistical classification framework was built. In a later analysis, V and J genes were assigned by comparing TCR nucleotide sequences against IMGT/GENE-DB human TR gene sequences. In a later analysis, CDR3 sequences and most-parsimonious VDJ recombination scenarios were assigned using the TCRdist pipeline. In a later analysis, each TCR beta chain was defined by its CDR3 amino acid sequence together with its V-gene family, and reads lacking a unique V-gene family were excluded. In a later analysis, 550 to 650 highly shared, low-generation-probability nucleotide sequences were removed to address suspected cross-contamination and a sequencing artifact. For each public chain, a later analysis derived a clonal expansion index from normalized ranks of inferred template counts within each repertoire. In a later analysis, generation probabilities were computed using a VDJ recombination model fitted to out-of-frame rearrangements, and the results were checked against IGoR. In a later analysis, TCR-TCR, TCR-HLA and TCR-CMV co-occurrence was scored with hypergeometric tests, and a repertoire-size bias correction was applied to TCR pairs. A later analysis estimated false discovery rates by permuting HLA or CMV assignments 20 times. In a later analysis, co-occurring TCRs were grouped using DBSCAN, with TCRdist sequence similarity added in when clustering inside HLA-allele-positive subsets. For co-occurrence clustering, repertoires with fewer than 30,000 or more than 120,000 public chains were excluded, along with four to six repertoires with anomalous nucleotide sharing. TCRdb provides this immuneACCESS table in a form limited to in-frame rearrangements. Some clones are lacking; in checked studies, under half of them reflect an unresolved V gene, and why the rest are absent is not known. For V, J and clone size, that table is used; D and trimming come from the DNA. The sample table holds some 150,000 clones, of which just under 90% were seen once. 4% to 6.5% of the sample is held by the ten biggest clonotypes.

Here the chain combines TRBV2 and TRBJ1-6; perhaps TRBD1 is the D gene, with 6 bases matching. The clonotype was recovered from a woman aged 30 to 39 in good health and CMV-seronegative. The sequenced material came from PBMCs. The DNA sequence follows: TGTGCCAGCAGTGAGGTTGCAGGGGAGATGGCACCCCTCCACTTT. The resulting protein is CASSEVAGEMAPLHF.